This T cell receptor (beta chain) stems from a study of T cell responses to AZD1222 COVID-19 vaccine. Points from the study as a whole: Seropositive status at baseline applied to only six AZD1222 recipients.

Investigators merged groups given second doses at roughly 4 or roughly 12 weeks. Of note for this clone: Antigen unknown.

Germline V gives CDR1 DFQATT, CDR2 SNEGSKA (reference sequence). The V end lost 4 bases, the J end lost 10 bases, and 11 bases lay between the germline ends. CDR3 size: 11 residues. Measured with immunoSEQ multiplex PCR; TCRdb has only the in-frame clones, and not every one. Counted here are 250,000 to 300,000 clones, almost 95% occurring once; the ten biggest clones make up 0.5% to 0.7%. The sequence was obtained from an adult who received the AZD1222 COVID-19 vaccine. The sample here was peripheral blood, taken 28 days after the second AZD1222 dose. The chain combines TRBV20-1 with TRBJ1-5; D call uncertain. This chain's CDR3 is CSATPLGPQHF. CDR3 bases: TGCAGTGCTACCCCATTAGGCCCCCAGCATTTT.